This T cell receptor beta chain was documented in a study of cytotoxic CD8 clonotypes in ibrutinib-treated CLL. Produced via immunoSEQ multiplex PCR; TCRdb's table is partial and in-frame only. The sample includes 25,000 to 30,000 clones, about 62% of them seen just once. This clone came up once. The specimen comprised PBMCs, sampled before ibrutinib treatment. This receptor was obtained from a human donor with chronic lymphocytic leukemia.

The CDR3 region is CASTGTGGETQYF. CDR3 DNA sequence: TGTGCCAGCACCGGGACAGGGGGAGAGACCCAGTACTTC. The gene calls are TRBV11-1 and TRBJ2-5, with TRBD1 identical over 11 bases. The J segment lost 4 bases and the V segment lost 7 bases, leaving 2 bases of the junction unmatched. The CDR3 has 13 residues. Germline V gives CDR1 SGHAT, CDR2 FQDESV (reference sequence).